These 15 T cell receptor beta chains came from one sample sequenced in a study of blood T cell repertoires in COVID-19. Assay used: immunoSEQ multiplex PCR; TCRdb lists only in-frame clones, some missing. Among about 55,000 clones listed, 91% were seen once. Sequencing input: peripheral blood. These receptors originate from a man in his fifties or sixties with active COVID-19.

The V and J genes are TRBV3-1 (or the pseudogene TRBV3-2) and TRBJ2-1; no firm D call. Germline CDR1 and CDR2: LGHDT and YNNKEL (reference sequence). The CDR3 consists of 13 residues. Trimming left V 2 bases short and J 7 bases short, with 9 bases between. CDR3 DNA sequence: TGTGCCAGCAGCCAAATCCTAGGTAATGAGCAGTTCTTC. Translated, it gives CASSQILGNEQFF.

The V call is TRBV19, the J call TRBJ2-6, with 12 bases fitting TRBD1. Trimming at V came to 7 bases and at J to 3 bases, leaving 7 bases not matched to a gene. The CDR3 totals 17 residues. Germline-derived CDR1 and CDR2 are LNHDA and SQIVND (reference sequence). The CDR3 region is CASNRDRGLRGANVLTF. CDR3 in DNA: TGTGCCAGTAACCGGGACAGGGGGCTTCGTGGGGCCAACGTCCTGACTTTC.

V and J are TRBV3-1 (or the pseudogene TRBV3-2) and TRBJ1-3; possible D gene TRBD1, 6 bases. Trimming stripped 3 bases from V and 14 bases from J, with 14 bases between. The CDR3 sequence is 12 residues long. Per the germline V gene, CDR1 is LGHDT and CDR2 is YNNKEL (reference sequence). As DNA, the CDR3 is TGTGCCAGCAGCCACTCCGACAGGCGGTTATATTTT. Translation: CASSHSDRRLYF.

V is TRBV4-2 and J is TRBJ2-2; D is uncertain. Trimming cost V 0 bases and J 1 base, with 3 bases left between them. The CDR3 runs 14 residues. Germline V gives CDR1 LGHNA, CDR2 YNFKEQ. CDR3 in DNA: TGTGCCAGCAGCCAAGATCAGAACACCGGGGAGCTGTTTTTT. Translating it yields CASSQDQNTGELFF.

This clone was detected once. This chain joins TRBV5-8 and TRBJ2-1; TRBD2 might be the D (6 bases). CDR3 length: 16 amino acids. Per germline, CDR1 SGHTS and CDR2 YDEGEE. Trimming pared 1 base from V and 6 bases from J, leaving 17 bases between. CDR3 residues: CASSLSRGSSVNEQFF. As DNA, the CDR3 is TGTGCCAGCAGCTTGTCACGGGGGTCCTCTGTCAATGAGCAGTTCTTC.

There are a few counts of this clone. Written as DNA, the CDR3 is TGTGCCAGCAGTTTGGGACTTCAAGCCTACGAGCAGTACTTC. Translation gives CASSLGLQAYEQYF. The chain has TRBV2 and TRBJ2-7, with TRBD2 as a possible D gene (6 bases). The germline V and J ends were trimmed by 5 bases and 2 bases, with 13 bases remaining between them. The CDR3 is made up of 14 amino acids. The germline V gene encodes CDR1 SNHLY and CDR2 FYNNEI.

J is TRBJ2-1 and V is TRBV10-3; 9 positions agree with TRBD2. The CDR3 consists of 17 residues. Germline trimming cut 0 bases from V and 7 bases from J; bases unmatched to any gene: 10. The germline gives CDR1 ENHRY, CDR2 SYGVKD. CDR3: CAISESTGLAGKNEQFF. As DNA, the CDR3 is TGTGCCATCAGTGAGTCGACAGGCCTAGCGGGGAAGAATGAGCAGTTCTTC.

This chain's CDR3 is CASSRNGDSNQPQHF. The CDR3 DNA reads as TGCGCCAGCAGTAGAAACGGAGATAGCAATCAGCCCCAGCATTTT. The V gene is TRBV10-2, the J gene TRBJ1-5, with D hard to call. This CDR3 has 15 residues. The V gene's germline CDR1 is WSHSY and CDR2 SAAADI. V lost 5 bases and J 0 bases, leaving 11 bases between the germline ends.

The genes are TRBV5-1 and TRBJ2-5; tentatively, D is TRBD1 (6 bases). The CDR3 has 15 amino acids. In germline, CDR1 is SGHRS, CDR2 YFSETQ. The V and J ends lost 4 bases and 4 bases respectively, with 17 bases between them. The CDR3 sequence: CASSRSWGLTETQYF. The CDR3 DNA sequence: TGCGCCAGCAGCCGTTCCTGGGGGCTGACAGAGACCCAGTACTTC. Complete variable domain (other parts from reference TRBV5-1 and TRBJ2-5): KAGVTQTPRYLIKTRGQQVTLSCSPISGHRSVSWYQQTPGQGLQFLFEYFSETQRNKGNFPGRFSGRQFSNSRSEMNVSTLELGDSALYLCASSRSWGLTETQYFGPGTRLLVL.

The genes are TRBV18 and TRBJ1-6; D is unresolved. Per germline, CDR1 KGHSH and CDR2 LQKENI. V gave up 5 bases and J gave up 14 bases, with 13 bases separating them. This CDR3 spans 12 amino acids. CDR3 in amino acids: CASSTGRATLHF. In nucleotides, the CDR3 is TGTGCCAGCTCAACGGGGAGGGCGACCCTCCACTTT.

This rearrangement joins TRBV19 to TRBJ2-7, with D tentatively TRBD1 (5 bases). CDR1 and CDR2 (germline): LNHDA, SQIVND (reference sequence). CDR3 length: 9 residues. CDR3 amino acids: CGGRYEQYF. CDR3 sequence (DNA): TGTGGGGGCCGATACGAGCAGTACTTC.

The V call is TRBV5-4, the J call TRBJ2-3; the match to TRBD2 covers 7 bases. There are 15 residues in the CDR3. Trimming removed 3 bases from V and 6 bases from J; junction bases left unmatched: 10. The germline gives CDR1 SGHNT, CDR2 YYREEE (reference sequence). Here the CDR3 reads CASSSPREKLDTQYF. The CDR3 DNA sequence: TGTGCCAGCAGCTCCCCGCGGGAGAAGTTGGATACGCAGTATTTT.

The chain carries TRBV5-1 and TRBJ2-4; 8 bases line up with TRBD1. The CDR3 runs 14 residues. Germline trimming cut 4 bases from V and 3 bases from J; bases unmatched to any gene: 3. Per the germline V gene, CDR1 is SGHRS and CDR2 is YFSETQ. CDR3 sequence: CASSLGQDKNIQYF. The CDR3 DNA is TGCGCCAGCAGCCTGGGACAGGACAAAAACATTCAGTACTTC.

The chain uses TRBV10-2 and TRBJ1-2; D call uncertain. The CDR3 consists of 13 residues. From germline, CDR1 is WSHSY and CDR2 SAAADI. Between the trimmed V and J ends, which lost 0 bases and 4 bases, there was a span of 6 bases. The CDR3 coding sequence is TGCGCCAGCAGTGAGTCTCCTACCTATGGCTACACCTTC. This translates into CASSESPTYGYTF.

The J gene is TRBJ1-5, the V gene TRBV28; 7 nucleotides match TRBD1. Germline lookup yields CDR1 MDHEN and CDR2 SYDVKM. The CDR3 runs to 18 residues. Trimming took 6 bases from V and 2 from J; bases not matched to a gene: 16. The CDR3 region is CASSQVRGRMFGNQPQHF. CDR3 in DNA: TGTGCCAGCAGCCAAGTAAGGGGGCGGATGTTTGGCAATCAGCCCCAGCATTTT.